The 22 T cell receptor beta chains below were found in one sample sequenced in a study of blood T cell repertoires in COVID-19. The method was immunoSEQ multiplex PCR; TCRdb's version includes in-frame clones alone and lacks a portion of them. The table lists about 67,000 clones, about 90% of them singletons. The sample was peripheral blood. The source is a man aged 50 to 60 with active COVID-19.

V is TRBV7-2 and J is TRBJ2-6; weak D call: TRBD1 (6 bases). Trimming cost V 2 bases and J 0 bases, with 14 bases left between them. Germline values: CDR1 SGHTA, CDR2 FQGNSA. The CDR3 extends over 18 amino acids. The DNA for the CDR3 is TGTGCCAGCAGCTTACAGGGGTTACGGTACTCTGGGGCCAACGTCCTGACTTTC. This encodes CASSLQGLRYSGANVLTF. The full variable domain, completed using reference TRBV7-2 and TRBJ2-6, is GAGVSQSPSNKVTEKGKDVELRCDPISGHTALYWYRQSLGQGLEFLIYFQGNSAPDKSGLPSDRFSAERTGGSVSTLTIQRTQQEDSAVYLCASSLQGLRYSGANVLTFGAGSRLTVL.

The chain combines TRBV25-1 with TRBJ2-2, with TRBD1 as a possible D gene (5 bases). The V and J ends lost 3 bases and 0 bases respectively, with 5 bases between them. The CDR3 totals 14 residues. CDR1 MGHDK and CDR2 SYGVNS come from the germline V gene. The CDR3 spells CASSDRANTGELFF. CDR3 DNA: TGTGCCAGCAGTGACAGGGCGAACACCGGGGAGCTGTTTTTT.

The gene calls are TRBV11-3 and TRBJ2-1; 11 nucleotides line up with TRBD2. The V segment lost 1 base and the J segment 6 bases; nucleotides outside the gene matches: 5. This CDR3 region has 16 residues. Germline loops: CDR1 SGHNT, CDR2 YENEEA. CDR3 DNA sequence: TGTGCCAGCAGCTTAGGGGGGACTAGCGGCCGCAATGAGCAGTTCTTC. Translated, it gives CASSLGGTSGRNEQFF.

The J gene is TRBJ1-1, the V gene TRBV20-1; 7 bases agree with TRBD1. V lost 3 bases to trimming and J lost 6 bases; unmatched junction nucleotides: 1. The CDR3 is 11 amino acids. Per the germline V gene, CDR1 is DFQATT and CDR2 is SNEGSKA (reference sequence). CDR3 DNA: TGCAGTGCTAGTAGGGGGCCTGAAGCTTTCTTT. It is translated as CSASRGPEAFF.

The rearrangement links TRBV6-2 or TRBV6-3 to TRBJ2-5, with unresolved D. Germline V gene data show CDR1 as MNHEY and CDR2 as SVGEGT. Deletions cut 6 bases from V and 5 bases from J, with 13 bases between. This CDR3 contains 13 residues. The CDR3 loop reads CASSKQVTETQYF. In DNA, the CDR3 is TGTGCCAGCAGCAAACAAGTAACGGAGACCCAGTACTTC.

The rearrangement joins TRBV21-1 to TRBJ2-7; the D segment call TRBD2 is taken from the table without a DNA check. TRBV21-1 represents a pseudogene. The CDR3 consists of 15 residues. The CDR3 sequence is CASSKGGTSLREQYF. The DNA of the CDR3 is TGTGCCAGCAGCAAAGGGGGGACTAGCCTCCGCGAGCAGTACTTC.

The chain employs TRBV4-3 and TRBJ2-7; TRBD2 might be the D (6 bases). The ends were cut back, 3 bases at V and 2 bases at J, with 14 bases in the middle. This CDR3 spans 15 amino acids. CDR1 is LGHNA, CDR2 YSLEER, per germline. The CDR3 sequence is CASSQKAGGAYEQYF. CDR3 sequence (DNA): TGCGCCAGCAGCCAGAAAGCTGGAGGGGCCTACGAGCAGTACTTC.

The chain couples TRBV5-4 to TRBJ1-2; weak D call: TRBD1 (6 bases). Germline CDR1 reads SGHNT; CDR2 reads YYREEE (reference sequence). The V end lost 4 bases, the J end lost 0 bases, and 16 bases lay between the germline ends. This CDR3 comprises 16 residues. The CDR3 region is CASSPRGPKPNYGYTF. CDR3 coding DNA: TGTGCCAGCAGCCCCAGGGGCCCAAAGCCTAACTATGGCTACACCTTC.

The V call is TRBV25-1, the J call TRBJ2-7; 8 bases match TRBD2. V trimming: 7 bases; J trimming: 0 bases; junction bases outside the gene matches: 2. CDR1 is MGHDK, CDR2 SYGVNS, per germline. This CDR3 has 13 residues. The CDR3 spells CASTRGVSYEQYF. The DNA of the CDR3 is TGTGCCAGCACGCGGGGGGTCTCCTACGAGCAGTACTTC.

As DNA, the CDR3 is TGCGCCAGCAGCCAGGTGGAGGGAAATAACTATGGCTACACCTTC. The encoded protein is CASSQVEGNNYGYTF. This sequence joins TRBV4-3 and TRBJ1-2, with D uncertain. The CDR3 covers 15 residues. CDR1 is LGHNA and CDR2 is YSLEER in the germline V gene. Trimming left V 3 bases short and J 1 base short, with 12 bases between.

The CDR3: CASRFGGGRTNEKLFF. CDR3 nucleotides: TGCGCCAGCAGGTTTGGCGGGGGTCGGACTAATGAAAAACTGTTTTTT. The genes are TRBV5-1 and TRBJ1-4; perhaps TRBD1 as D (5 bases). Germline V gives CDR1 SGHRS, CDR2 YFSETQ. Trimming removed 5 bases from V and 2 bases from J, with 16 bases in between. This CDR3 has 16 amino acids.

The chain couples TRBV27 to TRBJ2-7, with D hard to call. The CDR3 sequence is 13 residues long. Germline CDR1 MNHEY, CDR2 SMNVEV (reference sequence). V gave up 6 bases and J gave up 0 bases, with 9 bases separating them. The CDR3 is CASRFISSYEQYF. The DNA of the CDR3 is TGTGCCAGCAGGTTCATTTCCTCCTACGAGCAGTACTTC.

The rearrangement joins TRBV29-1 to TRBJ2-2; 9 positions agree with TRBD1. The CDR3 is 15 amino acids. The J segment lost 9 bases and the V segment lost 4 bases, leaving 12 bases of the junction unmatched. Germline-derived CDR1 and CDR2 are SQVTM and ANQGSEA. CDR3 in DNA: TGCAGCGTTGGGCCACCGGGACAGGGTCCCCGGGAGCTGTTTTTT. This codes for CSVGPPGQGPRELFF.

The sample holds a few counts of this clone. The J gene is TRBJ2-3, the V gene TRBV2; D unclear. The CDR3 has 14 amino acids. Between the trimmed V and J ends, which lost 0 bases and 6 bases, there was a span of 10 bases. Germline V lookup: CDR1 SNHLY, CDR2 FYNNEI. The CDR3 reads CASSEASLEDTQYF. Written as DNA, the CDR3 is TGTGCCAGCAGTGAAGCCTCCTTAGAGGATACGCAGTATTTT. Based on the CDR3 plus reference TRBV2 and TRBJ2-3, the full variable domain is EPEVTQTPSHQVTQMGQEVILRCVPISNHLYFYWYRQILGQKVEFLVSFYNNEISEKSEIFDDQFSVERPDGSNFTLKIRSTKLEDSAMYFCASSEASLEDTQYFGPGTRLTVL.

The chain joins TRBV12-3 or TRBV12-4 to TRBJ1-2, with TRBD1 identical over 8 bases. CDR3 length equals 13 residues. V shed 4 bases and J 2 bases; nucleotides not matched to a gene: 0. CDR3 sequence (DNA): TGTGCCAGCAGTTGGGACAGGAACTATGGCTACACCTTC. It yields the protein CASSWDRNYGYTF.

The chain employs TRBV7-2 and TRBJ1-5; a possible D gene is TRBD1 (5 bases). This CDR3 spans 16 amino acids. Germline V gene data show CDR1 as SGHTA and CDR2 as FQGNSA. V was trimmed by 2 bases and J by 0 bases, leaving 11 bases between them. CDR3 residues: CASSLFGQGSNQPQHF. In DNA form, the CDR3 reads TGTGCCAGCAGCTTATTTGGGCAGGGTAGCAATCAGCCCCAGCATTTT.

The genes are TRBV7-2 and TRBJ2-2, with D perhaps TRBD2 (5 bases). The CDR3 loop spans 13 amino acids. Per the germline V gene, CDR1 is SGHTA and CDR2 is FQGNSA. Trimming pared 5 bases from V and 12 bases from J, leaving 16 bases between. The CDR3 sequence is CASSQGSRGKLFF. The CDR3 DNA reads as TGTGCCAGCAGCCAAGGTAGTCGAGGGAAGCTGTTTTTT.

The chain joins TRBV7-2 to TRBJ2-2; the match to TRBD1 covers 11 bases. Germline V CDR1 and CDR2: SGHTA, FQGNSA. CDR3 length: 15 residues. V lost 5 bases and J lost 6; bases outside the gene matches: 5. The CDR3 protein is CASSPPGQGAGELFF. The CDR3 coding sequence is TGTGCCAGCAGCCCACCGGGACAGGGGGCCGGGGAGCTGTTTTTT.

Only a few counts were recorded for this clone. The chain couples TRBV29-1 to TRBJ2-1, with 11 bases fitting TRBD1. V shed 6 bases and J 6 bases; nucleotides not matched to a gene: 4. The CDR3 totals 13 residues. From germline, CDR1 is SQVTM and CDR2 ANQGSEA. This chain's CDR3 is CSVGTGGRNEQFF. The DNA for the CDR3 is TGCAGCGTGGGGACAGGGGGTCGCAATGAGCAGTTCTTC.

V usage is TRBV7-2 and J usage is TRBJ2-5; the match to TRBD2 covers 12 bases. This CDR3 is 15 amino acids long. V trimming: 4 bases; J trimming: 5 bases; junction bases outside the gene matches: 5. Germline loops: CDR1 SGHTA, CDR2 FQGNSA. The CDR3 DNA is TGTGCCAGCAGCTCCCGACTAGCGGGAGTGGAGACCCAGTACTTC. It encodes CASSSRLAGVETQYF.

This clone was seen a few times. The chain employs TRBV12-3 or TRBV12-4 and TRBJ2-7; 7 positions agree with TRBD1. The CDR3 has 11 residues. Germline trimming cut 11 bases from V and 7 bases from J; bases unmatched to any gene: 8. The DNA for the CDR3 is TGTGCCTGTGGGACAGTAGGGGAGCAGTACTTC. Amino acids: CACGTVGEQYF.

The V gene is TRBV2, the J gene TRBJ2-5, with TRBD2 identical over 10 bases. The CDR3 length is 16 residues. From germline, CDR1 is SNHLY and CDR2 FYNNEI. After removal of 4 bases from V and 0 bases from J, the junction contained 5 bases not matched to a gene. This CDR3 is CASSGRTSGDQETQYF. The CDR3 DNA sequence: TGTGCCAGCAGTGGGAGGACTAGCGGAGACCAAGAGACCCAGTACTTC.